This T cell receptor (beta chain) was recorded in a study of blood T cell repertoires in COVID-19. Study-level information: Italy, Spain and the United States were the sources of the convalescent and acute COVID-19 samples.

Germline loops: CDR1 SGHRS, CDR2 YFSETQ. The ends lost 0 bases at V and 0 bases at J; junction bases unmatched: 5. CDR3 length: 17 amino acids. Measured with immunoSEQ multiplex PCR; TCRdb has only the in-frame clones, and not every one. Of about 200,000 clones listed, 60% to 85% are singletons. The sample comprised peripheral blood. The clonotype was recovered from a woman in her 70s with acute or convalescent COVID-19. The chain is built from TRBV5-1 and TRBJ2-3, with 9 bases identical to TRBD2. The DNA for the CDR3 is TGCGCCAGCAGCTTGGATGCTAGCGGGGCTAGCACAGATACGCAGTATTTT. It encodes CASSLDASGASTDTQYF.